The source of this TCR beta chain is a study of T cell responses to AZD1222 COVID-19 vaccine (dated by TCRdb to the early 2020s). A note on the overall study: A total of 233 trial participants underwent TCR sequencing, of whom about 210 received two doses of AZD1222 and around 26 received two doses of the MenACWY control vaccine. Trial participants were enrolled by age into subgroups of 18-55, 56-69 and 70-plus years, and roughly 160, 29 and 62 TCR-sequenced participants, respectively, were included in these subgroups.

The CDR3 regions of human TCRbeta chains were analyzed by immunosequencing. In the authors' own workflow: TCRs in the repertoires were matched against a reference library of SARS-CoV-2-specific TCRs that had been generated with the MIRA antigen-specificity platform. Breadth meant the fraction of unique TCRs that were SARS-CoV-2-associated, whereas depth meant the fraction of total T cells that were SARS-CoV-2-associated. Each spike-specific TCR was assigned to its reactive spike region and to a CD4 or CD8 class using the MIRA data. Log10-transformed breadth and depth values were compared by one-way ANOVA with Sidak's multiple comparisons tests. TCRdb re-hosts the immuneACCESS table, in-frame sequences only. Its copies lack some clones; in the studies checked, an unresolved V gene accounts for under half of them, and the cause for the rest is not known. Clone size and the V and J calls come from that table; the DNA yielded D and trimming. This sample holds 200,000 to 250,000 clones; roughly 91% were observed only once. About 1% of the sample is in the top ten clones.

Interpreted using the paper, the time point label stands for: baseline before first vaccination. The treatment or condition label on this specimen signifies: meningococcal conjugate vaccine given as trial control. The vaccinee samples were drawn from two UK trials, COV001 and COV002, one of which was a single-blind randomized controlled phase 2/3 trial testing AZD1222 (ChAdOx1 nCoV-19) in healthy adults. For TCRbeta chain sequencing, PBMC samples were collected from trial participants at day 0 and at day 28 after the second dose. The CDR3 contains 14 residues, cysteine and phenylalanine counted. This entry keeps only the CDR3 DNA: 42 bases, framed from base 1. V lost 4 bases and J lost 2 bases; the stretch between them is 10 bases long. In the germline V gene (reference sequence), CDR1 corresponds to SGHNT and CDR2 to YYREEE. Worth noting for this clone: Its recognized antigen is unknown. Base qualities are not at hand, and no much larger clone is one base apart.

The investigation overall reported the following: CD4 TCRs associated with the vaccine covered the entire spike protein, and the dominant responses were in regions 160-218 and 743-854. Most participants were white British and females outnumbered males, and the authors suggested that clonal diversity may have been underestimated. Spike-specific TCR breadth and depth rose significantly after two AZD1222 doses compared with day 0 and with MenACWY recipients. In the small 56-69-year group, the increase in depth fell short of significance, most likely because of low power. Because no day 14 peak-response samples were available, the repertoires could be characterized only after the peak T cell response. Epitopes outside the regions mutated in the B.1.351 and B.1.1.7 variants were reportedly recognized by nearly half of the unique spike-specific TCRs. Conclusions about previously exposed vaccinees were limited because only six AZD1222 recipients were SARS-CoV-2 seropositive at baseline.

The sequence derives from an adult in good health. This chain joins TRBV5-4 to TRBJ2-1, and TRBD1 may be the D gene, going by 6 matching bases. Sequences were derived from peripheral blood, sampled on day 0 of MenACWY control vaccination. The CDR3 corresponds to CASSPWTAYNEQFF. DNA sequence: TGTGCCAGCAGCCCCTGGACAGCCTACAATGAGCAGTTCTTC.